The sequence of this T cell receptor (beta chain) was determined in a study of T cells in Graves' hyperthyroidism and ophthalmopathy. Study context: It was at initial diagnosis, before any treatment, that peripheral blood was collected.

Using RNA transcripts as the source, TCR beta CDR3 regions were amplified. Carried out on the TCR CDR3, a first-round RT-PCR used the HTBI primer set. TCRdb re-called the multiplex PCR reads with MiXCR, one entry per CDR3 protein. This table holds around 340,000 distinct CDR3 sequences, about 17% found once. With regard to this clonotype: Its matching antigen is unknown.

V gave up 1 base and J gave up 3 bases; unmatched junction bases: 11. The germline V gene encodes CDR1 SQVTM and CDR2 ANQGSEA. The CDR3 is 16 amino acids. General study points: Blood also showed most of the thyroid clonotypes that were expanded above 0.001. Using 13 V-J features, a model discriminated ophthalmopathy from stable hyperthyroidism.

This receptor was taken from a woman in her twenties or thirties with Graves' hyperthyroidism that later progressed to Graves' ophthalmopathy. The chain joins TRBV29-1 to TRBJ2-7; 8 nucleotides match TRBD1. Source material: blood. The CDR3 sequence: CSVEASKQGAYYEQYF. The CDR3 DNA sequence: TGCAGCGTTGAAGCTTCCAAGCAGGGGGCTTACTACGAGCAGTACTTC.